These T cell receptor beta chains were read from a single sample in a study of blood T cell repertoires in COVID-19. The method was immunoSEQ multiplex PCR; TCRdb's version includes in-frame clones alone and lacks a portion of them. The sample includes around 250,000 clones, roughly 85% of them seen just once. The sequencing sample was made of PBMCs or T cells enriched from blood (not recorded which). Every receptor here comes from a woman between 50 and 59 years old who had recovered from COVID-19. Both conserved end residues are part of each CDR3. A D gene is named only where the DNA matches it firmly. Only part of the rows carry a size: once, few, many, or a class if the clone is expanded.

V: TRBV27; size: -; D: TRBD1; CDR3: CASSTRDSPYEQYF
V: TRBV4-1; size: -; D: -; CDR3: CASSQDTGGRSPLHF
V: TRBV20-1; size: -; D: -; CDR3: CSASLLSAIYF
V: TRBV28; size: once; D: TRBD1; CDR3: CASRTGTGTGYTF
V: TRBV7-9; size: -; D: -; CDR3: CASSKGVWEQYF
V: TRBV28; size: -; D: TRBD2; CDR3: CASTTSGRTADTQYF
V: TRBV5-1; size: once; D: -; CDR3: CASSRRQIVQETQYF
V: TRBV7-2; size: -; D: -; CDR3: CASSPDSLNYGYTF
V: TRBV27; size: -; D: -; CDR3: CASSSKEGADTQYF
V: TRBV18; size: -; D: -; CDR3: CASSPGNGGFNEQFF